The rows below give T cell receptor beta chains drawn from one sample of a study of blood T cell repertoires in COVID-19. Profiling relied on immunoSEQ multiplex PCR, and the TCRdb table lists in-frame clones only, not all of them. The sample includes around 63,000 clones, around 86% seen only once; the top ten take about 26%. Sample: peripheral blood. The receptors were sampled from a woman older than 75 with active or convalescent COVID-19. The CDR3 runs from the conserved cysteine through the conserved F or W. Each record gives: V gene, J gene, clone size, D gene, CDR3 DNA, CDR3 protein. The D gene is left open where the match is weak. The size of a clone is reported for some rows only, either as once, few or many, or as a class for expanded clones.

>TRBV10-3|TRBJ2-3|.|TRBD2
TGTGCCATCAGTAAGACTAGCGGGGGGACTAGCACAGATACGCAGTATTTT
CAISKTSGGTSTDTQYF
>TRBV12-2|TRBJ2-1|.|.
TGTGCAAGTCGCTTGGGAGGACAGGGCTCCTACAATGAGCAGTTCTTC
CASRLGGQGSYNEQFF
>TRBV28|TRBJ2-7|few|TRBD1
TGTGCCAGCCAGGGACAGGTGAACGAGCAGTACTTC
CASQGQVNEQYF
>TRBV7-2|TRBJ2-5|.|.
TGTGCCAGCAGCCCCGGACAGATCCAAGAGACCCAGTACTTC
CASSPGQIQETQYF
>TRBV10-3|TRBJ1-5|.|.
TGTGCCATCAGTGAGGGAGGGAATAGCAATCAGCCCCAGCATTTT
CAISEGGNSNQPQHF
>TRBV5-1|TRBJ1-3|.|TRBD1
TGCGCCAGCAGCAACCGACAGGGAGCCATCTCTGGAAACACCATATATTTT
CASSNRQGAISGNTIYF
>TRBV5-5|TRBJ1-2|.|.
TGTGCCAGCAGCTTGGCGCCCGGCAGGGGAAACTATGGCTACACCTTC
CASSLAPGRGNYGYTF
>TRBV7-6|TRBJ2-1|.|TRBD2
TGTGCCAGCAGCCTGACTAGCGGAATTAGCTCCTACAATGAGCAGTTCTTC
CASSLTSGISSYNEQFF
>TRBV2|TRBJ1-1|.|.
TGTGCCAGCAGTGATGGTGGGGCTTACACTGAAGCTTTCTTT
CASSDGGAYTEAFF
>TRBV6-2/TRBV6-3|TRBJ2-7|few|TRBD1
TGTGCCAGCAGTTTGTCCGGGACAGGGGGCTACGAGCAGTACTTC
CASSLSGTGGYEQYF
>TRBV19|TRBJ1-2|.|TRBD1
TGTGCCAGTAGTCTGACAGGGAACTATGGCTACACCTTC
CASSLTGNYGYTF
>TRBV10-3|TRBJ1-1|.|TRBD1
TGTGCCATCAGTCACGGCCTAACCGGGACAGGGAACACTGAAGCTTTCTTT
CAISHGLTGTGNTEAFF
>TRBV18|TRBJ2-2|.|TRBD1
TGTGCCAGCTCACTGGACAGGGCCCCCGGGGAGCTGTTTTTT
CASSLDRAPGELFF
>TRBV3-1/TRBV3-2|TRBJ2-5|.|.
TGTGCCAGCAGCCTCCTTGAGACCCAGTACTTC
CASSLLETQYF
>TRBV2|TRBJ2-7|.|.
TGTGCCAGCAAGGACACGACCGGCCCTTACGAGCAGTACTTC
CASKDTTGPYEQYF
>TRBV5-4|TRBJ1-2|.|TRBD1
TGTGCCAGCAGCCGAGACAGGGCATCCTATGGCTACACCTTC
CASSRDRASYGYTF
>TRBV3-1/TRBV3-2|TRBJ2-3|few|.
TGTGCCAGCAGCCAAGAATTGGGAACAGGATACACAGATACGCAGTATTTT
CASSQELGTGYTDTQYF
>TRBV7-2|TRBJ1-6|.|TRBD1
TGTGCCAGCAGCTTAGCCCAGGGGGCAGGTTCACCCCTCCACTTT
CASSLAQGAGSPLHF
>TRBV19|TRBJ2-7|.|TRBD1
TGTGCCAGTAGTCCCAGACAGGGGACCTACGAGCAGTACTTC
CASSPRQGTYEQYF
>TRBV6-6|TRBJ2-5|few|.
TGTGCCAGCAGATTACCGTCGGACACCCAACAAGAGACCCAGTACTTC
CASRLPSDTQQETQYF
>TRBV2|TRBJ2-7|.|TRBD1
TGTGCCAGCAGTTTGGGGACAGGGACCTACGAGCAGTACTTC
CASSLGTGTYEQYF
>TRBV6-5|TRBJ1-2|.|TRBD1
TGTGCCAGCATGGACAGGCGTGGCGGCTACACCTTC
CASMDRRGGYTF
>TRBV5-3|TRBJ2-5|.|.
TGTCCCTGCTTGGGGACTCGGGGGGCCCCCCGCCACGGAGAGACCCAGTACTTC
CPCLGTRGAPRHGETQYF
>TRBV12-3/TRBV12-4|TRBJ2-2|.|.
TGTGCCAGCAGTTTCGCCGGGGAGCTGTTTTTT
CASSFAGELFF
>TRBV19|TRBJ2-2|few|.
TGTGCCAGTACCTCATCCCGGGAGCGACCGATTGGCACCGGGGAGCTGTTTTTT
CASTSSRERPIGTGELFF
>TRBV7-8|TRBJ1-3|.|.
TGTGCCAGCAGCTTAAATTCGGCAGGGCTTGGAAACACCATATATTTT
CASSLNSAGLGNTIYF
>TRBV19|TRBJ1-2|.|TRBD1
TGTGCCAGTAGTACAAGGACAGGGGAAGGGGCTAACTATGGCTACACCTTC
CASSTRTGEGANYGYTF
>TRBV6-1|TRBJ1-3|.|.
TGTGCCAGCAGTGAAAATGGCAGAGGAAACACCATATATTTT
CASSENGRGNTIYF
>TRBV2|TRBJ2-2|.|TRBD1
TGTGCCAGCAGTCTTATGACAGGGACCACCGGGGAGCTGTTTTTT
CASSLMTGTTGELFF
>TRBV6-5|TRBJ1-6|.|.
TGTGCCAGCAGCCAGGGGAACAATTCACCCCTCCACTTT
CASSQGNNSPLHF
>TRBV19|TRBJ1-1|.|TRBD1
TGTGCCAGTAAGGACAGGGGGAACACTGAAGCTTTCTTT
CASKDRGNTEAFF